This entry describes one T cell receptor beta chain. This specimen comes from a study of control samples from healthy donors and cancer patients. This CDR3 has 15 amino acids. The germline CDR1 and CDR2 sequences are SGHTA and FQGTGA. V shed 4 bases and J 1 base; nucleotides not matched to a gene: 4. Data came from immunoSEQ multiplex PCR; TCRdb stores just in-frame clones and leaves some out. The data hold about 120,000 clones, with about nine tenths observed a single time. The rearrangement uses TRBV7-3 and TRBJ2-3, with 8 bases aligning to TRBD1. Specimen: blood. The TCR comes from a woman between 18 and 29 years old in good health. The CDR3 loop is CASSSGGRGTDTQYF. For the CDR3, the DNA is TGTGCCAGCAGCTCAGGGGGCCGCGGCACAGATACGCAGTATTTT.